What follows is one T cell receptor (beta chain) and its context. Germline V gene sequence: CDR1 MDHEN, CDR2 SYDVKM. The CDR3 contains 17 residues. The trim removed 6 bases at V and 8 bases at J, leaving 16 bases unmatched. The source of the sample is a study of control samples from healthy donors and cancer patients. Measured with immunoSEQ multiplex PCR; TCRdb has only the in-frame clones, and not every one. The sample records some 150,000 clones, more than 85% being singletons. The specimen sequenced was blood. The V gene is TRBV28, the J gene TRBJ1-2; TRBD1 agrees at 12 bases. This TCR was recovered from a man aged 25 to 45 in good health. CDR3 DNA: TGTGCCAGCAGCCCCTCCCGGGACAGGGGGCGATTTTGGGGCTACACCTTC. Protein product: CASSPSRDRGRFWGYTF.